The 19 T cell receptor beta chains given below trace back to one sample, sequenced in a study of PD-1 blockade in classical Hodgkin lymphoma. The protocol was immunoSEQ multiplex PCR, while the TCRdb copy is restricted to in-frame clones and leaves out a portion. The table records 55,000 to 65,000 clones, approximately 90% of them present only once. Each patient experienced a relapse that followed autologous stem cell transplantation, and brentuximab vedotin exposure varied. Sample: peripheral blood mononuclear cells (PBMCs), taken at baseline. These receptors came from a human donor with classical Hodgkin lymphoma.

V is TRBV6-6 and J is TRBJ1-6, with D possibly TRBD1 on 5 matching bases. The CDR3 consists of 12 residues. Looked up from germline, CDR1 is MNHNY and CDR2 is SVGAGI (reference sequence). Trimming removed 4 bases at V and 18 bases at J, with 16 bases between. This CDR3 reads CASSSTRVIDHF. The CDR3 DNA follows: TGTGCCAGCAGTTCCACCAGGGTTATCGACCACTTT.

The rearrangement uses TRBV29-1 and TRBJ2-2; a weak D match, TRBD2 (7 bases). V lost 7 bases, J lost 2 bases, and 14 bases lay in between. Germline loops: CDR1 SQVTM, CDR2 ANQGSEA. CDR3 length equals 14 residues. CDR3 region: CSGGGGQNTGELFF. The CDR3 DNA is TGCAGCGGGGGCGGGGGACAAAACACCGGGGAGCTGTTTTTT.

The chain uses TRBV5-1 and TRBJ2-1; no reliable D call. In germline, CDR1 is SGHRS, CDR2 YFSETQ. CDR3 size: 12 residues. V lost 4 bases and J lost 6, with 8 bases in between. CDR3 DNA: TGCGCCAGCAGCCTGCTGGGCAATGAGCAGTTCTTC. Translated, it gives CASSLLGNEQFF.

The V call is TRBV28, the J call TRBJ1-6; D is unclear. Trimming shortened V by 3 bases and J by 7 bases, and 4 bases separated the two germline ends. Per the germline V gene, CDR1 is MDHEN and CDR2 is SYDVKM. The CDR3 is 12 residues long. CDR3 sequence: CASSLRNSPLHF. The CDR3 region has the DNA TGTGCCAGCAGTTTGAGGAATTCACCCCTCCACTTT.

The rearrangement joins TRBV27 to TRBJ2-4, with D possibly matching TRBD2 (5 bases). The CDR3 consists of 16 residues. Germline CDR1 and CDR2: MNHEY and SMNVEV (reference sequence). Trimming took 3 bases from V and 0 from J, leaving 12 bases between them. The CDR3 protein is CASSLVRELAKNIQYF. DNA of the CDR3: TGTGCCAGCAGTTTGGTGAGGGAGCTAGCCAAAAACATTCAGTACTTC.

This clone is medium-sized in the sample. The rearrangement uses TRBV4-2 and TRBJ1-2; D remains unclear. Germline V gene data show CDR1 as LGHNA and CDR2 as YNFKEQ. The CDR3 has 15 residues. Trimming took 2 bases from V and 8 from J, leaving 18 bases between them. DNA for the CDR3: TGTGCCAGCAGCCAAACCACAGCCCCCGCTGGGGGCTACACCTTC. Translating it yields CASSQTTAPAGGYTF.

The chain couples TRBV10-1 to TRBJ1-2; D remains ambiguous. V dropped 3 bases and J dropped 8 bases, with 10 bases sitting between them. Germline loops: CDR1 WNHNN, CDR2 SYGVQD (reference sequence). CDR3 length equals 12 residues. The CDR3 DNA is TGCGCCAGCAGTGAAACCCTGGAGGGCTACACCTTC. Protein: CASSETLEGYTF.

The J gene is TRBJ1-1, the V gene TRBV9; D remains ambiguous. The CDR3 sequence is 18 residues long. CDR1 SGDLS and CDR2 YYNGEE come from the germline V gene. V was pared by 1 base and J by 0 bases, with 19 bases between. CDR3 nucleotides: TGTGCCAGCAGCGTATCTCCGGCCCCCGGCCGGATGAACACTGAAGCTTTCTTT. Protein: CASSVSPAPGRMNTEAFF.

This chain joins TRBV2 and TRBJ1-1, with 8 bases that match TRBD1. The germline V gene encodes CDR1 SNHLY and CDR2 FYNNEI. J lost 3 bases, V lost 4 bases, and 4 bases had no gene match. This CDR3 spans 14 amino acids. This CDR3 is CASSGTGRYTEAFF. CDR3 nucleotides: TGTGCCAGCAGTGGGACAGGGAGGTACACTGAAGCTTTCTTT.

The DNA for the CDR3 is TGTGCCAGCAGCTGGGGACAGCACACCTATGGCTACACCTTC. Protein: CASSWGQHTYGYTF. The chain carries TRBV5-7 and TRBJ1-2; 7 bases line up with TRBD1. TRBV5-7 is an ORF, and what it does is uncertain. The CDR3 covers 14 residues. The J segment lost 4 bases and the V segment lost 3 bases, leaving 6 bases of the junction unmatched.

This clone was detected only a few times. The chain has TRBV6-6 and TRBJ1-5, with D hard to call. CDR1 MNHNY and CDR2 SVGAGI come from the germline V gene (reference sequence). V lost 7 bases, J lost 3 bases, and 16 bases lay in between. This CDR3 comprises 15 residues. CDR3 amino acids: CASTGEPKPNQPQHF. DNA of the CDR3: TGTGCCAGCACTGGAGAACCCAAGCCCAATCAGCCCCAGCATTTT.

The CDR3 coding sequence is TGTGCCAGCTCACTTGACATTCAAGAGACCCAGTACTTC. Amino acid sequence: CASSLDIQETQYF. This chain links TRBV18 with TRBJ2-5; D not resolved. From germline, CDR1 is KGHSH and CDR2 LQKENI. This CDR3 is built from 13 residues. V lost 4 bases, J lost 2 bases, and 8 bases lay in between.

V and J are TRBV5-1 and TRBJ2-6; D gene unclear. The germline V and J ends were trimmed by 4 bases and 2 bases, with 16 bases remaining between them. This CDR3 contains 17 residues. CDR1 and CDR2 (germline): SGHRS, YFSETQ. This chain's CDR3 is CASSVLAGNAGANVLTF. The DNA of the CDR3 is TGCGCCAGCAGCGTCCTGGCTGGTAACGCTGGGGCCAACGTCCTGACTTTC. Drawing the rest from reference TRBV5-1 and TRBJ2-6, the complete variable domain is KAGVTQTPRYLIKTRGQQVTLSCSPISGHRSVSWYQQTPGQGLQFLFEYFSETQRNKGNFPGRFSGRQFSNSRSEMNVSTLELGDSALYLCASSVLAGNAGANVLTFGAGSRLTVL.

The gene calls are TRBV2 and TRBJ2-1; 7 positions match TRBD1. Per the germline V gene, CDR1 is SNHLY and CDR2 is FYNNEI. V lost 6 bases, J lost 7 bases, and 3 bases stayed unmatched. The CDR3 totals 12 residues. Here the CDR3 DNA reads TGTGCCAGCAGCATACAGGGGAATGAGCAGTTCTTC. It specifies CASSIQGNEQFF.

The chain combines TRBV5-1 with TRBJ2-3, with D possibly matching TRBD1 (5 bases). Germline V gene data show CDR1 as SGHRS and CDR2 as YFSETQ. The V end was cut by 0 bases, the J end by 4 bases, with 12 bases between. The CDR3 covers 15 residues. Here the CDR3 DNA reads TGCGCCAGCAGCTTGGAAGGGGTGGGCCCAGATACGCAGTATTTT. Protein: CASSLEGVGPDTQYF. Full variable domain (missing parts from reference TRBV5-1 and TRBJ2-3): KAGVTQTPRYLIKTRGQQVTLSCSPISGHRSVSWYQQTPGQGLQFLFEYFSETQRNKGNFPGRFSGRQFSNSRSEMNVSTLELGDSALYLCASSLEGVGPDTQYFGPGTRLTVL.

The chain is built from TRBV5-1 and TRBJ1-1; D might be TRBD1 (6 bases). Looked up from germline, CDR1 is SGHRS and CDR2 is YFSETQ. Trimming pared 4 bases from V and 2 bases from J, leaving 12 bases between. The CDR3 is 14 amino acids. CDR3 in DNA: TGCGCCAGCAGCGCATACAGGGTAAACACTGAAGCTTTCTTT. Its protein product is CASSAYRVNTEAFF.

This clone was observed once. The CDR3 DNA reads as TGTGCCACCCCCGGAGACCAGAGGGCCTATGGCTACACCTTC. This encodes CATPGDQRAYGYTF. The chain recombines TRBV28 with TRBJ1-2; D remains unclear. The CDR3 is 14 residues long. V gave up 10 bases and J gave up 4 bases, with 19 bases separating them. The germline CDR1 and CDR2 sequences are MDHEN and SYDVKM.

A word on this clone: Relative to the germline gene, one junction end is altered; a read error may explain this. The rearrangement links TRBV7-7 to TRBJ2-2; 8 bases align to TRBD1. The germline gives CDR1 SSHAT, CDR2 FNYEAQ (reference sequence). The CDR3 runs to 12 residues. Here the CDR3 DNA reads TGTGCTAGCAGCATCGGACAGGGCGAGCTGTTTTTT. Translating it yields CASSIGQGELFF.

The chain joins TRBV21-1 to TRBJ2-3; the DNA was not compared with TRBD2, the D call given in the table. TRBV21-1 corresponds to a pseudogene. This CDR3 has 17 amino acids. The CDR3 DNA reads TGTGCCAGCAGCAAAGCGCTCAGCGGGGGGAGCACAGATACGCAGTATTTT. It is translated as CASSKALSGGSTDTQYF.